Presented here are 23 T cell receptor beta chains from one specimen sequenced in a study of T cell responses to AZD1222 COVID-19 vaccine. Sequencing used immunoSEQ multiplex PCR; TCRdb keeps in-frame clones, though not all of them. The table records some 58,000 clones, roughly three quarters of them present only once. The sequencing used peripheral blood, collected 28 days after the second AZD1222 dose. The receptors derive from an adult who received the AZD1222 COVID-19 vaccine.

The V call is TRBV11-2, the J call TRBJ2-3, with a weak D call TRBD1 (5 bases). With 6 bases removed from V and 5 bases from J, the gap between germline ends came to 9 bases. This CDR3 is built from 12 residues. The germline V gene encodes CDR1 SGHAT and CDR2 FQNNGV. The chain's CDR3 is CASRGVVDTQYF. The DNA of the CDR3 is TGTGCCAGCAGAGGGGTGGTAGATACGCAGTATTTT.

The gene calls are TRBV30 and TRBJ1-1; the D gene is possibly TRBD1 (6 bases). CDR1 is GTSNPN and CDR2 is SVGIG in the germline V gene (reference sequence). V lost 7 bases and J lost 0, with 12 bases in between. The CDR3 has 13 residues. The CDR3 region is CAFKTGLNTEAFF. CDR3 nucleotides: TGTGCCTTTAAGACAGGTTTGAACACTGAAGCTTTCTTT.

The CDR3 sequence: CASRLATNEKLFF. The CDR3 DNA sequence: TGTGCCTCGAGACTTGCAACTAATGAAAAACTGTTTTTT. The rearrangement joins TRBV10-3 to TRBJ1-4; D not certain. Germline V gene data show CDR1 as ENHRY and CDR2 as SYGVKD. This CDR3 has 13 residues. V lost 11 bases, J lost 0 bases, and 10 bases lay in between.

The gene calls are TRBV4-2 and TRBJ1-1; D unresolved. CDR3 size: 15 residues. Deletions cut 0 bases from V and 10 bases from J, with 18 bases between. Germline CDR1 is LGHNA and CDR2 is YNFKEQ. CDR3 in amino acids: CASSQEIRQAMGAFF. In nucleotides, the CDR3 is TGTGCCAGCAGCCAAGAAATACGGCAGGCCATGGGAGCTTTCTTT.

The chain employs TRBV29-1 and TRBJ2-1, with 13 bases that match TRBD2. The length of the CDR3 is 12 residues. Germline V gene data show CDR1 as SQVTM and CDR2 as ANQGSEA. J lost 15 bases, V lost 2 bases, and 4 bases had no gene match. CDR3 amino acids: CSVETSGGARFF. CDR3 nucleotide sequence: TGCAGCGTTGAAACTAGCGGGGGGGCCCGGTTCTTC.

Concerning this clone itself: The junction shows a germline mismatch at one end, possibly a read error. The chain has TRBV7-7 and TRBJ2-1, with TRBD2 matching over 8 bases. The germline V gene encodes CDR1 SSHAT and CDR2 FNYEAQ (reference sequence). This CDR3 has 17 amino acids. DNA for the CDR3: TGTGCTAGCAGCTTAAGTGTCCAGGCGGGAGGCCGGGGAGAGCAGTTCTTC. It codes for CASSLSVQAGGRGEQFF.

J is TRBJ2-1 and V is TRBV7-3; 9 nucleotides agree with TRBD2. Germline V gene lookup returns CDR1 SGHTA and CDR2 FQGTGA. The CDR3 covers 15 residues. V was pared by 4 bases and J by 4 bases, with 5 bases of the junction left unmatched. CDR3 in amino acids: CASSSHSGSYNEQFF. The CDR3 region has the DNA TGTGCCAGCAGCTCGCATAGCGGGAGTTACAATGAGCAGTTCTTC.

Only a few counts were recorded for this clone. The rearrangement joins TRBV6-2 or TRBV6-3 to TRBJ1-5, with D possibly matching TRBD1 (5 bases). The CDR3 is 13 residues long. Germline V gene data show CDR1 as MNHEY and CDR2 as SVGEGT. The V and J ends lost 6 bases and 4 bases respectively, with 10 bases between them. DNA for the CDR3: TGTGCCAGCAGCAAGACAGAGAATCAGCCCCAGCATTTT. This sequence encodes CASSKTENQPQHF.

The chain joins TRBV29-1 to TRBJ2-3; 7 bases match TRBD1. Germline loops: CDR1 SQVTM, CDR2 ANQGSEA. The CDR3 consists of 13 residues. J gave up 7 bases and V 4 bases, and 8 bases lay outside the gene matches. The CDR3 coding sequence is TGCAGCGTTGGGACAGGCCGGTCGAATACGCAGTATTTT. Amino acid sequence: CSVGTGRSNTQYF.

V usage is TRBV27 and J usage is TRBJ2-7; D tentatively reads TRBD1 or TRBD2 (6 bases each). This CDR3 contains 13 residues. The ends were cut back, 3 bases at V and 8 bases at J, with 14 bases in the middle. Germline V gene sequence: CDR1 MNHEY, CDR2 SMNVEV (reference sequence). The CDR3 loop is CASSLGGRTKQYF. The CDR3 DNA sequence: TGTGCCAGCAGTTTGGGGGGCCGGACAAAGCAGTACTTC.

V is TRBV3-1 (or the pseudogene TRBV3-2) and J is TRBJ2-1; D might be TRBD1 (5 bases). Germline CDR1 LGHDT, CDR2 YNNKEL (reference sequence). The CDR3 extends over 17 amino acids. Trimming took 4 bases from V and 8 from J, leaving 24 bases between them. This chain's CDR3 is CASSRKKGRRTVDEQFF. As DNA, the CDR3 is TGTGCCAGCAGCCGCAAGAAGGGGCGGAGAACGGTGGATGAGCAGTTCTTC.

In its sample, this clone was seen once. CDR3 nucleotide sequence: TGTGCCAGCAGTTTATCAATACAGGGGAATAATTCACCCCTCCACTTT. Protein sequence: CASSLSIQGNNSPLHF. The chain links TRBV27 to TRBJ1-6, with 7 nucleotides matching TRBD1. V was clipped by 0 bases and J by 5 bases; unmatched bases: 4. Per the germline V gene, CDR1 is MNHEY and CDR2 is SMNVEV (reference sequence). The CDR3 consists of 16 residues.

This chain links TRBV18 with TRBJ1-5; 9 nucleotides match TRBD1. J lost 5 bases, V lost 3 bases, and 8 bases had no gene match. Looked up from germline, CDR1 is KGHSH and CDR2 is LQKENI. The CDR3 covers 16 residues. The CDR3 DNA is TGTGCCAGCTCACCTCGGACAGGGGCCACCGATCAGCCCCAGCATTTT. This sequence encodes CASSPRTGATDQPQHF.

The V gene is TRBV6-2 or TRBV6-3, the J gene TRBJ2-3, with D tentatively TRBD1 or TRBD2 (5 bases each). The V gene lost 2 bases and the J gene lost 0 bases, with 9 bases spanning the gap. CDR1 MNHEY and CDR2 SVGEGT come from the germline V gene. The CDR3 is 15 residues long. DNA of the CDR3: TGTGCCAGCAGTTACGTGGGGGTTAGCACAGATACGCAGTATTTT. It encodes CASSYVGVSTDTQYF.

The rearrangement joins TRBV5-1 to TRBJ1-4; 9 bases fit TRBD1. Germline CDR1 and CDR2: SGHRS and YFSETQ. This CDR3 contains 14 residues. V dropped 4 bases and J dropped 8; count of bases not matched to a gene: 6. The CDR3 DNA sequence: TGCGCCAGCAGCCCGGACAGGGGAAACGAAAAACTGTTTTTT. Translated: CASSPDRGNEKLFF.

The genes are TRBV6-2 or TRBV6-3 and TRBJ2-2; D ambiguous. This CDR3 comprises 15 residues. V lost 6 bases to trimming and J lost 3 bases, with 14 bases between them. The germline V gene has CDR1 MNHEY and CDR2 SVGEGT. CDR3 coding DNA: TGTGCCAGCAGCCCTTCTGGGAAATACACCGGGGAGCTGTTTTTT. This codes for CASSPSGKYTGELFF.

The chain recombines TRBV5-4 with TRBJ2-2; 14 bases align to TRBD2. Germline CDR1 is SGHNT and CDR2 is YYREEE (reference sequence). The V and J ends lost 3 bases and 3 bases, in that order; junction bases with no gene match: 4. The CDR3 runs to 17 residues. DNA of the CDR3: TGTGCCAGCAGCTCCGGGACTAGCGGGGGATACACCGGGGAGCTGTTTTTT. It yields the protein CASSSGTSGGYTGELFF.

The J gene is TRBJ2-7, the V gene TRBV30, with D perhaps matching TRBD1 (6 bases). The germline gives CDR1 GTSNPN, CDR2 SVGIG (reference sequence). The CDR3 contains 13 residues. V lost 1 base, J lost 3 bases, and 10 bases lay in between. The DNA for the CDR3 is TGTGCCTGGAGTGACAGGGTTGTCTACGAGCAGTACTTC. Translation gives CAWSDRVVYEQYF.

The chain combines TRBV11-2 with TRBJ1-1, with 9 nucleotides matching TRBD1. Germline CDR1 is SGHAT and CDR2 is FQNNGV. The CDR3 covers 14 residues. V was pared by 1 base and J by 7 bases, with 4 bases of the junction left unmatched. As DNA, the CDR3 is TGTGCCAGCAGCTTAGGACAGGGGGTGGATGAAGCTTTCTTT. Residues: CASSLGQGVDEAFF. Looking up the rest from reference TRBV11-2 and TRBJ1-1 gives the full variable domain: EAGVAQSPRYKIIEKRQSVAFWCNPISGHATLYWYQQILGQGPKLLIQFQNNGVVDDSQLPKDRFSAERLKGVDSTLKIQPAKLEDSAVYLCASSLGQGVDEAFFGQGTRLTVV.

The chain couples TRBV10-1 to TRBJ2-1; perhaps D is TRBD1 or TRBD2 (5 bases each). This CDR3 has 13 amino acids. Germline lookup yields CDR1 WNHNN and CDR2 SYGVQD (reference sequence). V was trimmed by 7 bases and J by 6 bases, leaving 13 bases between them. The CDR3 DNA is TGCGCCAGCACCTCGGGGCCCGTCAATGAGCAGTTCTTC. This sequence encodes CASTSGPVNEQFF.

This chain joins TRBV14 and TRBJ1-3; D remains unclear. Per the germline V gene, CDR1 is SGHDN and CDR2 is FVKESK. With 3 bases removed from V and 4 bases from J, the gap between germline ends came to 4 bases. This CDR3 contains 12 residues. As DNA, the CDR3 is TGTGCCAGCAGCCAGCAGGGAAACACCATATATTTT. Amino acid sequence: CASSQQGNTIYF.

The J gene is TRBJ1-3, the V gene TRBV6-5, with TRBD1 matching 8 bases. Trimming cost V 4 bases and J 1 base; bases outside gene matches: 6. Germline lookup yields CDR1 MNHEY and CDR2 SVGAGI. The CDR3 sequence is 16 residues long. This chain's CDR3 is CASSSRTGSSGNTIYF. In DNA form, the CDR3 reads TGTGCCAGCAGTTCACGGACAGGGTCGTCTGGAAACACCATATATTTT.

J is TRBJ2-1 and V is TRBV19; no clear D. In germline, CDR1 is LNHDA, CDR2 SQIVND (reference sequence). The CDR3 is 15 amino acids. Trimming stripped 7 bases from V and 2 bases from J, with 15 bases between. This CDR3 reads CASMGGDTPYNEQFF. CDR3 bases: TGTGCCAGTATGGGTGGTGATACCCCCTACAATGAGCAGTTCTTC.